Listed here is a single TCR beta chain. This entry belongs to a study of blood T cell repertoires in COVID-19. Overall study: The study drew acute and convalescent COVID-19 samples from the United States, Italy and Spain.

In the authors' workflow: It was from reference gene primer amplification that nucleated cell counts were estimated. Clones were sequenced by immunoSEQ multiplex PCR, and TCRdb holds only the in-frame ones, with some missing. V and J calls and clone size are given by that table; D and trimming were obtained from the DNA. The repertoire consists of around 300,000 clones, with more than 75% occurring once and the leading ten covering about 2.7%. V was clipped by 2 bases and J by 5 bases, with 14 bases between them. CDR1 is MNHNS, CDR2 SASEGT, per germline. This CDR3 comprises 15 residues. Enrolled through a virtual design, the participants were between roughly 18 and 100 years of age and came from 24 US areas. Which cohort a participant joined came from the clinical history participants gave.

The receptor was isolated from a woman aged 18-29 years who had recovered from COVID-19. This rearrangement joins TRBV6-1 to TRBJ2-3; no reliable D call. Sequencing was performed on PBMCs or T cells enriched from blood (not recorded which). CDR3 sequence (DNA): TGTGCCAGCAGTGAAAATACCCCACGAGGAGATACGCAGTATTTT. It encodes CASSENTPRGDTQYF.